One and the same sample provided the 15 T cell receptor beta chains below, sequenced in a study of the immune and genomic landscape of osteosarcoma. Method: immunoSEQ multiplex PCR; TCRdb's copy keeps in-frame clones and lacks some. The data show roughly 3,000 clones, about 80% seen once. The sample was metastatic tumor tissue from the lung. Every receptor here comes from a woman younger than 30 with osteosarcoma.

The chain combines TRBV13 with TRBJ1-1; D unresolved. This CDR3 spans 13 amino acids. V lost 4 bases and J lost 0, with 6 bases in between. Germline V CDR1 and CDR2: PRHDT, FYEKMQ (reference sequence). The CDR3 is CASSSSMNTEAFF. The CDR3 DNA reads as TGTGCCAGCAGCTCATCTATGAACACTGAAGCTTTCTTT.

CDR3 amino acids: CASSLTRGVYGYGYTF. CDR3 DNA sequence: TGTGCCAGCAGTCTCACCCGCGGAGTCTATGGCTATGGCTACACCTTC. This chain connects TRBV27 to TRBJ1-2, with D hard to call. Germline V gene lookup returns CDR1 MNHEY and CDR2 SMNVEV (reference sequence). The V gene lost 5 bases and the J gene lost 4 bases, with 20 bases spanning the gap. The CDR3 is made up of 16 amino acids.

This clone was observed once. The chain has TRBV30 and TRBJ1-1, with unresolved D. Germline V gene lookup returns CDR1 GTSNPN and CDR2 SVGIG (reference sequence). The CDR3 length is 15 residues. Trimming left V 0 bases short and J 0 bases short, with 11 bases between. For the CDR3, the DNA is TGTGCCTGGAGTGTACAGCTTGAGTTGAACACTGAAGCTTTCTTT. Translating gives CAWSVQLELNTEAFF.

The chain recombines TRBV6-1 with TRBJ1-2; D unresolved. Germline V gene data show CDR1 as MNHNS and CDR2 as SASEGT. CDR3 length: 14 residues. Trimming pared 8 bases from V and 0 bases from J, leaving 13 bases between. In nucleotides, the CDR3 is TGTGCCAGCCGCCTGGCCGGCACTAACTATGGCTACACCTTC. Its translation: CASRLAGTNYGYTF.

This clone was detected once. This rearrangement joins TRBV19 to TRBJ1-1; 8 nucleotides match TRBD1. CDR1 is LNHDA, CDR2 SQIVND, per germline (reference sequence). This CDR3 region has 15 residues. The V gene end was trimmed by 7 bases and the J gene end by 0 bases; junction bases not matched to a gene: 7. The CDR3 sequence is CASNLRDRMNTEAFF. In DNA, the CDR3 is TGTGCCAGTAACCTCAGGGACAGGATGAACACTGAAGCTTTCTTT.

CDR3 DNA sequence: TGTGCCAGCAGCGCCCAAACCGGGACTTTGATGAATGAGCAGTTCTTC. Its protein is CASSAQTGTLMNEQFF. The chain recombines TRBV11-2 with TRBJ2-1, with a possible D match to TRBD2 (6 bases). With 5 bases removed from V and 7 bases from J, the gap between germline ends came to 21 bases. Germline loops: CDR1 SGHAT, CDR2 FQNNGV. The CDR3 is 16 amino acids.

The chain employs TRBV5-6 and TRBJ2-3, with 8 bases identical to TRBD1. V shed 6 bases and J 6 bases; nucleotides not matched to a gene: 6. Germline V gene data show CDR1 as SGHDT and CDR2 as YYEEEE. The CDR3 consists of 13 residues. The CDR3 coding sequence is TGTGCCAGCACCTGGACAGGGACGGATACGCAGTATTTT. It translates to CASTWTGTDTQYF.

The genes are TRBV7-9 and TRBJ1-2, with 7 bases identical to TRBD1. CDR1 and CDR2 from the germline V gene are SEHNR and FQNEAQ (reference sequence). This CDR3 region has 16 residues. V shed 4 bases, J shed 4 bases, and the junction held 12 bases outside the gene matches. As DNA, the CDR3 is TGTGCCAGCAGCTCCTCGACAGGGACGAACGTCTATGGCTACACCTTC. Translation: CASSSSTGTNVYGYTF.

V is TRBV2 and J is TRBJ1-6; a possible D gene is TRBD1 (5 bases). Germline V gene sequence: CDR1 SNHLY, CDR2 FYNNEI. V lost 6 bases, J lost 9 bases, and 18 bases lay in between. The CDR3 is 15 amino acids. CDR3 DNA sequence: TGTGCCAGCAGAGCGGACACCCCTGAAGCTTCACCCCTCCACTTT. Its translation: CASRADTPEASPLHF.

The gene calls are TRBV5-4 and TRBJ1-1; the D is unclear. The CDR3 sequence is 14 residues long. CDR1 SGHNT and CDR2 YYREEE come from the germline V gene (reference sequence). Trimming took off 9 bases at V and 1 base at J, with 16 bases between the two ends. CDR3 protein: CAIRTVRANTEAFF. CDR3 coding DNA: TGTGCCATCAGAACAGTGAGAGCGAACACTGAAGCTTTCTTT.

The chain recombines TRBV30 with TRBJ2-5; 7 nucleotides agree with TRBD2. CDR3 length: 14 amino acids. V trimming: 0 bases; J trimming: 6 bases; junction bases outside the gene matches: 7. Per the germline V gene, CDR1 is GTSNPN and CDR2 is SVGIG (reference sequence). The CDR3 loop is CAWSVGGGGKTQYF. The CDR3 coding sequence is TGTGCCTGGAGTGTCGGTGGCGGGGGTAAGACCCAGTACTTC.

CDR3 region: CASSTRTGWNTEAFF. CDR3 in DNA: TGTGCCAGCAGCACCCGGACAGGCTGGAACACTGAAGCTTTCTTT. The V and J genes are TRBV14 and TRBJ1-1; 7 nucleotides agree with TRBD1. Per the germline V gene, CDR1 is SGHDN and CDR2 is FVKESK. V trimming: 5 bases; J trimming: 1 base; junction bases outside the gene matches: 7. The CDR3 is 15 amino acids.

J is TRBJ1-2 and V is TRBV4-3, with unresolved D. The germline V gene encodes CDR1 LGHNA and CDR2 YSLEER. V was clipped by 3 bases and J by 8 bases, with 10 bases between them. CDR3 size: 12 residues. Here the CDR3 DNA reads TGCGCCAGCAGCCATGGGAAGGGCGGCTACACCTTC. Amino acids: CASSHGKGGYTF.

The sample holds a few counts of this clone. The rearrangement uses TRBV6-1 and TRBJ1-4; D gene ambiguous. In germline, CDR1 is MNHNS, CDR2 SASEGT. This CDR3 comprises 18 residues. V was pared by 2 bases and J by 0 bases, with 16 bases between. CDR3 protein: CASSEKRYGLATNEKLFF. In DNA form, the CDR3 reads TGTGCCAGCAGTGAAAAGCGGTATGGACTAGCAACTAATGAAAAACTGTTTTTT.

The rearrangement links TRBV14 to TRBJ2-3; no firm D call. This CDR3 is built from 16 residues. V lost 4 bases, J lost 0 bases, and 14 bases lay in between. CDR1 is SGHDN, CDR2 FVKESK, per germline. The DNA of the CDR3 is TGTGCCAGCAGCCCGACCTGGGTTCGCAGCACAGATACGCAGTATTTT. This encodes CASSPTWVRSTDTQYF.